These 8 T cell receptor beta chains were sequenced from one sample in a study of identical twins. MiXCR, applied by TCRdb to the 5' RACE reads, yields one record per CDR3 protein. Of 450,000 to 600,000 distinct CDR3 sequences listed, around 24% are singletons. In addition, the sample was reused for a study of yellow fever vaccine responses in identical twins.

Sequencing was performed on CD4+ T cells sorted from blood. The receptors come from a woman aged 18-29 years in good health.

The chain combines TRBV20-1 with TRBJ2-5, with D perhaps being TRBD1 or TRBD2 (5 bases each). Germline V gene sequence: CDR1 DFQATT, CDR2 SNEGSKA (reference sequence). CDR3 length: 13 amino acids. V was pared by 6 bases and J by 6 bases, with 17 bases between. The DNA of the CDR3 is TGCAGTGCAAACCTCGAGGGGATGAAGACCCAGTACTTC. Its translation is CSANLEGMKTQYF.

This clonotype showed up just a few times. The CDR3 nucleotides are TGTGCCAGCACCCAGGGGAGCTCCTATAATTCACCCCTCCACTTT. It translates to CASTQGSSYNSPLHF. The gene calls are TRBV6-1 and TRBJ1-6; a weak D match, TRBD1 (6 bases). The CDR3 length is 15 residues. Germline CDR1 is MNHNS and CDR2 is SASEGT. V was shortened by 7 bases and J by 0 bases, with 10 bases between the two germline ends.

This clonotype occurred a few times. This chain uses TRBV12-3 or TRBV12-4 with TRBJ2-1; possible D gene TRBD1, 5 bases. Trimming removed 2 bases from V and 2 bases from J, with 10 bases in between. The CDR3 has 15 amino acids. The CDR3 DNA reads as TGTGCCAGCAGTTTACAGGGTGGAACCTACAATGAGCAGTTCTTC. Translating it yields CASSLQGGTYNEQFF.

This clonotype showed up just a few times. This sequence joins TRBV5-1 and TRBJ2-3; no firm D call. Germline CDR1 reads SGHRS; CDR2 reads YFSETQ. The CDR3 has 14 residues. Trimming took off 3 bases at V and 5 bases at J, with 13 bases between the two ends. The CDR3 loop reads CASSSRQNGDTQYF. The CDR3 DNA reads TGCGCCAGCAGCTCGCGCCAGAACGGAGATACGCAGTATTTT.

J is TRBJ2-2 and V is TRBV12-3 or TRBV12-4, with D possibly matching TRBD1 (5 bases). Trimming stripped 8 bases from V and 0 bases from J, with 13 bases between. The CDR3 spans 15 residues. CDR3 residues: CASQARAPNTGELFF. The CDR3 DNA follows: TGTGCCAGCCAAGCCAGGGCTCCGAACACCGGGGAGCTGTTTTTT.

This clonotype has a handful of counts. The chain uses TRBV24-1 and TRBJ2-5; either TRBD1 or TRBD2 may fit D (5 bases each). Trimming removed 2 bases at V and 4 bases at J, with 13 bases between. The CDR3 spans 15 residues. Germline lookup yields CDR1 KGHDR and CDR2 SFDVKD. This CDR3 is CATSDYGTGGETQYF. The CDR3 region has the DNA TGTGCCACCAGTGATTACGGGACCGGCGGAGAGACCCAGTACTTC.

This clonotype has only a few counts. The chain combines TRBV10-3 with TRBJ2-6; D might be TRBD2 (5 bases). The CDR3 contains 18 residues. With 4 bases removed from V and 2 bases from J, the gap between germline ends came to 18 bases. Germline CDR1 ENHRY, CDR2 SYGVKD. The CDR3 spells CAISGSRDQRPGANVLTF. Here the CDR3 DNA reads TGTGCCATCAGTGGATCCCGGGATCAGCGACCTGGGGCCAACGTCCTGACTTTC.

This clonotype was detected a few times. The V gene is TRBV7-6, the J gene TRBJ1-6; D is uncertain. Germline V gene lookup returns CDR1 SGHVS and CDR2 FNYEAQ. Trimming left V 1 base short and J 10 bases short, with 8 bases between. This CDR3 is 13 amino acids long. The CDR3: CASSLEEVSPLHF. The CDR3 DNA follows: TGTGCCAGCAGCTTAGAAGAGGTCTCACCCCTCCACTTT. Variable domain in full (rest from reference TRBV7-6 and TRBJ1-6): GAGVSQSPRYKVTKRGQDVALRCDPISGHVSLYWYRQALGQGPEFLTYFNYEAQQDKSGLPNDRFSAERPEGSISTLTIQRTEQRDSAMYRCASSLEEVSPLHFGNGTRLTVT.